Listed below are T cell receptor beta chains from one sample, sequenced in a study of cytomegalovirus exposure and HLA in healthy donors. Libraries were prepared by immunoSEQ multiplex PCR; TCRdb keeps only in-frame clonotypes and omits some of them. The table includes some 150,000 clones, roughly 81% detected once. The specimen was PBMCs. The receptors here all came from a female donor in good health and CMV-seronegative. The CDR3 runs from the conserved cysteine through the conserved F or W. D genes are given only for firm matches. Clone size, where shown, is once, few, many, or a class for clones that have expanded.

V gene	clone size	D gene	J gene	CDR3 DNA	CDR3 protein
TRBV9	.	.	TRBJ2-5	TGTGCCAGCAGCGGATCAGGGGTACGGGAGACCCAGTACTTC	CASSGSGVRETQYF
TRBV7-2	once	TRBD1	TRBJ1-5	TGTGCCAGCAGCTTACATGGGACAGGGAGCAATCAGCCCCAGCATTTT	CASSLHGTGSNQPQHF
TRBV10-2	.	TRBD1	TRBJ2-1	TGCGCCAGCAGTGGCCCGGGACAGGGTACCAATGAGCAGTTCTTC	CASSGPGQGTNEQFF
TRBV14	.	TRBD1	TRBJ1-1	TGTGCCAGCAGTCCAAATACAGGGGGGGTCACTGAAGCTTTCTTT	CASSPNTGGVTEAFF
TRBV14	.	TRBD2	TRBJ2-1	TGTGCCAGCAGCCAACCCTGGGTGGTAGCGGGTCCGGGAGAGCAGTTCTTC	CASSQPWVVAGPGEQFF
TRBV6-6	once	.	TRBJ1-5	TGTGCCAGCAGTTACTCGAGGGGGAATCAGCCCCAGCATTTT	CASSYSRGNQPQHF
TRBV12-5	once	.	TRBJ2-1	TGTGCTAGTGGTTCAGCAGGGAGGAACTACAATGAGCAGTTCTTC	CASGSAGRNYNEQFF
TRBV2	.	TRBD1	TRBJ2-1	TGTGCCAGCAGTGGGTCGGACAGGGCAATAAGGGAATACAATGAGCAGTTCTTC	CASSGSDRAIREYNEQFF
TRBV6-6	.	TRBD1	TRBJ2-7	TGTGTCAGCAGTTACTACAGGGGGTACGAGCAGTACTTC	CVSSYYRGYEQYF
TRBV5-6	.	.	TRBJ2-7	TGTGCCAGCATCTCATTGGACAACTCCTACGAGCAGTACTTC	CASISLDNSYEQYF